One sample yielded the 9 T cell receptor beta chains listed below, sequenced in a study of T cell repertoires in cytomegalovirus infection. Using its own MiXCR run on the reads, TCRdb lists one record per CDR3 protein. The sample holds about 260,000 distinct CDR3 sequences, approximately 9% seen once. Sample: PBMCs. The receptors shown here come from a human donor in good health (CMV status not recorded). Some clones in this sample may be carry-over from other donors' samples.

This sequence joins TRBV6-1 and TRBJ2-3; D unclear. This CDR3 is 15 amino acids long. CDR1 and CDR2 (germline): MNHNS, SASEGT. V lost 3 bases and J 3 bases, leaving 13 bases between the germline ends. The CDR3 region has the DNA TGTGCCAGCAGTGATAGGATCCTGGGGACAGATACGCAGTATTTT. Translating gives CASSDRILGTDTQYF.

The J gene is TRBJ2-2, the V gene TRBV5-5; TRBD1 matches 12 bases. The V gene end was trimmed by 2 bases and the J gene end by 8 bases; junction bases not matched to a gene: 7. This CDR3 contains 16 residues. Germline assignment: CDR1 SGHKS and CDR2 YYEKEE (reference sequence). The CDR3 sequence: CASSLSGTGGTGELFF. The CDR3 DNA reads TGTGCCAGCAGCTTATCTGGGACAGGGGGCACTGGGGAGCTGTTTTTT.

The chain is built from TRBV7-9 and TRBJ1-6, with TRBD1 as a possible D gene (5 bases). The germline V and J ends were trimmed by 2 bases and 9 bases, with 11 bases remaining between them. The V gene's germline CDR1 is SEHNR and CDR2 FQNEAQ (reference sequence). CDR3 size: 14 residues. CDR3: CASSLQGDGSPLHF. As DNA, the CDR3 is TGTGCCAGCAGCTTACAAGGGGATGGTTCACCCCTCCACTTT.

This clonotype has at least ten counts. The CDR3 DNA reads as TGTGCCAGCACCGGGCGGGGGTCTAGCACAGATACGCAGTATTTT. This translates into CASTGRGSSTDTQYF. The V gene is TRBV12-3 or TRBV12-4, the J gene TRBJ2-3, with 7 bases lining up with TRBD2. V trimming: 7 bases; J trimming: 0 bases; junction bases outside the gene matches: 7. The CDR3 contains 15 residues.

There are many counts of this clonotype. The chain couples TRBV11-2 to TRBJ2-2, with D perhaps matching TRBD1 (6 bases). The CDR3 loop spans 16 amino acids. Germline CDR1 reads SGHAT; CDR2 reads FQNNGV. Trimming shortened V by 5 bases and J by 0 bases, and 13 bases separated the two germline ends. The CDR3 sequence is CASSAQGRTNTGELFF. The CDR3 DNA follows: TGTGCCAGCAGCGCCCAGGGGCGTACGAACACCGGGGAGCTGTTTTTT.

The chain links TRBV5-1 to TRBJ2-5; D not certain. With 0 bases removed from V and 2 bases from J, the gap between germline ends came to 5 bases. Per the germline V gene, CDR1 is SGHRS and CDR2 is YFSETQ. CDR3 size: 13 residues. The CDR3 spells CASSLEGQETQYF. CDR3 bases: TGCGCCAGCAGCTTGGAGGGTCAAGAGACCCAGTACTTC.

This clonotype was detected many times. This CDR3 reads CASSLAGQGGSYEQYF. The CDR3 bases are TGTGCCAGCAGCTTGGCGGGACAGGGAGGATCCTACGAGCAGTACTTC. V usage is TRBV7-9 and J usage is TRBJ2-7; 9 bases are a match to TRBD1. The CDR3 sequence is 16 residues long. Germline values: CDR1 SEHNR, CDR2 FQNEAQ (reference sequence). The V segment lost 3 bases and the J segment 1 base; nucleotides outside the gene matches: 7. Variable domain in full (rest from reference TRBV7-9 and TRBJ2-7): DTGVSQNPRHKITKRGQNVTFRCDPISEHNRLYWYRQTLGQGPEFLTYFQNEAQLEKSRLLSDRFSAERPKGSFSTLEIQRTEQGDSAMYLCASSLAGQGGSYEQYFGPGTRLTVT.

This clonotype was seen many times. The chain employs TRBV7-6 and TRBJ2-5; D unresolved. The CDR3 sequence is 13 residues long. Germline values: CDR1 SGHVS, CDR2 FNYEAQ. V dropped 5 bases and J dropped 2 bases, with 9 bases sitting between them. CDR3 region: CASSRGDQETQYF. The CDR3 nucleotides read TGTGCCAGCAGCCGTGGGGATCAAGAGACCCAGTACTTC.

This clonotype came up many times. The rearrangement links TRBV20-1 to TRBJ2-1; a weak D match, TRBD2 (5 bases). V lost 0 bases and J 9 bases, leaving 18 bases between the germline ends. Germline lookup yields CDR1 DFQATT and CDR2 SNEGSKA (reference sequence). This CDR3 is 15 amino acids long. The CDR3 nucleotides read TGCAGTGCTAGAGATCTAGGACTCCGCCTGAGTGAGCAGTTCTTC. This codes for CSARDLGLRLSEQFF.